There are many counts of the clone carrying this T cell receptor (beta chain). Its cognate antigen is unknown. J gave up 5 bases and V 3 bases, and 5 bases lay outside the gene matches. Germline V lookup: CDR1 SQVTM, CDR2 ANQGSEA. The CDR3 consists of 13 residues. These data belong to a study of T-cell memory formation after mild COVID-19. Study in general: TCR clustering was largely donor specific.

MiXCR, applied by TCRdb to the 5' RACE reads, yields one record per CDR3 protein. The table includes 25,000 to 35,000 distinct CDR3 sequences, about 8% detected once. The study, taken as a whole, reports: Mainly in CM and EM were contracting CD4+ clones; CD8+ were in EMRA. There were some responding clones in pre-infection memory, which suggested that cross-reactive memory had joined. From day 15 to 85, contracting clones were balanced between CD4 and CD8, whereas later expanders leaned toward CD4+.

The chain carries TRBV29-1 and TRBJ1-2; 8 nucleotides line up with TRBD1. The source of this sequence is an adult woman who had mild COVID-19 (a few samples of this study predate the infection). Cell type and time point are not known. What was sequenced was PBMCs or a T cell subset sorted from them (not recorded which). The CDR3 protein is CSVDRTGQYGYTF. CDR3 in DNA: TGCAGCGTTGACAGGACAGGGCAATATGGCTACACCTTC.